This T cell receptor (beta chain) originates from a study of CD8 T cells in ankylosing spondylitis. This clonotype showed up many times. Its antigen is as yet unknown. Quantitative 5'-RACE with molecular barcodes produced the TCR beta libraries. Using its own MiXCR run on the 5' RACE reads, TCRdb lists one record per CDR3 protein. The sample lists about 220,000 distinct CDR3 sequences, about 11% occurring once. CDR3 size: 14 residues. Trimming pared 1 base from V and 0 bases from J, leaving 8 bases between. Germline values: CDR1 SGHKS, CDR2 YYEKEE (reference sequence). Study results and caveats: The study identified a TCR beta motif of roughly eight highly homologous variants that appeared characteristic of ankylosing spondylitis blood.

The receptor was isolated from a male donor with ankylosing spondylitis or in good health (not recorded which). Sequenced material: blood, either unsorted or a sorted T cell fraction (not recorded which). This chain connects TRBV5-5 to TRBJ2-7; D not resolved. The CDR3 region has the DNA TGTGCCAGCAGCTTGTCATCGGGCTCCTACGAGCAGTACTTC. It translates to CASSLSSGSYEQYF.